Shown below are 29 T cell receptor beta chains from a single sample sequenced in a study of prognosis after radiotherapy for stage I lung cancer. Genomic DNA was subjected to two-round multiplex PCR for amplification of TCR beta CDR3. First-round PCR used primers specific to each TRBV and TRBJ gene. TCRdb independently ran MiXCR on the multiplex PCR reads; one entry per CDR3 protein. Of under 75,000 distinct CDR3 sequences in the sample, approximately 25% were seen once. Here the sequenced sample was PBMCs, taken before or after stereotactic body radiation therapy (not recorded which). Source of these receptors: a donor aged 50 or older with non-small cell lung cancer.

The chain employs TRBV5-1 and TRBJ2-2; D unclear. The CDR3 has 15 residues. Germline V gene lookup returns CDR1 SGHRS and CDR2 YFSETQ. The V gene lost 3 bases and the J gene lost 0 bases, with 9 bases spanning the gap. This chain's CDR3 is CASSSVLANTGELFF. In DNA, the CDR3 is TGCGCCAGCAGCTCAGTATTGGCGAACACCGGGGAGCTGTTTTTT.

This clonotype was seen many times. The rearrangement links TRBV12-3 or TRBV12-4 to TRBJ2-4; the match to TRBD2 covers 8 bases. The trim removed 3 bases at V and 0 bases at J, leaving 7 bases unmatched. The CDR3 has 17 residues. CDR3 sequence reads: CASSFKAGALAKNIQYF. For the CDR3, the DNA is TGTGCCAGCAGTTTCAAAGCGGGGGCCCTAGCCAAAAACATTCAGTACTTC.

This clonotype was observed many times. The chain links TRBV5-1 to TRBJ2-7, with 9 nucleotides matching TRBD1. Germline-derived CDR1 and CDR2 are SGHRS and YFSETQ. With V trimmed by 0 bases and J by 3 bases, 4 bases remained unmatched. The CDR3 is 15 amino acids. The CDR3 loop reads CASSLAPGQGYEQYF. The CDR3 DNA is TGCGCCAGCAGCTTGGCCCCGGGACAGGGCTACGAGCAGTACTTC.

This clonotype was observed many times. The J gene is TRBJ1-6, the V gene TRBV20-1; D unresolved. Germline CDR1 is DFQATT and CDR2 is SNEGSKA (reference sequence). This CDR3 has 15 residues. V was trimmed by 1 base and J by 0 bases, leaving 7 bases between them. The CDR3 here is CSARGPSSYNSPLHF. The CDR3 DNA follows: TGCAGTGCTAGAGGCCCGAGCTCCTATAATTCACCCCTCCACTTT.

This clonotype has ten or more counts. The rearrangement uses TRBV20-1 and TRBJ2-5; the D call may be TRBD1 or TRBD2 (6 bases each). V was pared by 3 bases and J by 1 base, with 12 bases between. Germline CDR1 reads DFQATT; CDR2 reads SNEGSKA (reference sequence). The CDR3 length is 14 residues. The CDR3 reads CSASRGDIQETQYF. The CDR3 nucleotides are TGCAGTGCTAGTAGGGGGGACATCCAAGAGACCCAGTACTTC.

This clonotype was counted at least ten times. The chain employs TRBV19 and TRBJ2-7, with D perhaps being TRBD1 or TRBD2 (5 bases each). The V and J ends lost 5 bases and 2 bases respectively, with 13 bases between them. CDR1 is LNHDA, CDR2 SQIVND, per germline (reference sequence). This CDR3 region has 14 residues. CDR3 in DNA: TGTGCCAGTAGTGCCCGGGACGGAACCTACGAGCAGTACTTC. Encoded protein: CASSARDGTYEQYF.

This clonotype appeared many times. Here the CDR3 DNA reads TGTGCCAGCAGTCTGAAGGGGACTAATGAAAAACTGTTTTTT. Translated, it gives CASSLKGTNEKLFF. The rearrangement links TRBV19 to TRBJ1-4; D may be TRBD1 (5 bases). This CDR3 is built from 14 residues. In germline, CDR1 is LNHDA, CDR2 SQIVND (reference sequence). With 9 bases removed from V and 2 bases from J, the gap between germline ends came to 13 bases.

Points on this clonotype: Its ends do not fully match the called genes, so a read error is possible. The chain recombines TRBV6-1 with TRBJ1-6, with 8 bases fitting TRBD1. The germline V gene encodes CDR1 MNHNS and CDR2 SASEGT. This CDR3 spans 17 amino acids. This CDR3 reads CASSPRTGRSYNSTLHF. CDR3 in DNA: TGTGCCAGCAGTCCAAGGACAGGGAGATCCTATAATTCAACCCTCCACTTT.

This clonotype was found a few times. A much bigger clone sits one base away, suggesting this may be a read error. CDR3 coding DNA: TGTGCCGGCAGCTTTGCTCACACCAACACTGAAGCTTTCTTT. This encodes CAGSFAHTNTEAFF. This chain uses TRBV7-2 with TRBJ1-1, with no clear D. The CDR3 runs to 14 residues. Germline CDR1 and CDR2: SGHTA and FQGNSA. Combining the CDR3 with reference TRBV7-2 and TRBJ1-1 gives the whole variable domain GAGVSQSPSNKVTEKGKDVELRCDPISGHTALYWYRQSLGQGLEFLIYFQGNSAPDKSGLPSDRFSAERTGGSVSTLTIQRTQQEDSAVYLCAGSFAHTNTEAFFGQGTRLTVV.

As to this clonotype: It may be a read error: a sequence one base away is much more abundant. The V and J genes are TRBV29-1 and TRBJ1-5, with D perhaps matching TRBD1 (5 bases). The germline CDR1 and CDR2 sequences are SQVTM and ANQGSEA. The CDR3 is 18 residues long. Trimming left V 5 bases short and J 5 bases short, with 28 bases between. Here the CDR3 reads CSVTLWCGGGRGHQPQHF. The CDR3 region has the DNA TGCAGCGTTACCCTCTGGTGCGGTGGGGGGAGGGGACATCAGCCCCAGCATTTT.

Regarding this clonotype: A junction end diverges from the germline sequence, so it may reflect a read error. The chain has TRBV5-4 and TRBJ1-5, with D tentatively TRBD1 (5 bases). Germline loops: CDR1 SGHNT, CDR2 YYREEE (reference sequence). The CDR3 runs to 12 residues. The CDR3 here is CAGSLGGQPQHF. The CDR3, as DNA: TGTGCCGGCAGCTTGGGGGGTCAGCCCCAGCATTTT.

Sample share makes this clonotype medium-sized. The genes are TRBV28 and TRBJ2-7; TRBD1 might be the D (7 bases). V was cut by 6 bases and J by 12 bases, with 15 bases left in between. Germline assignment: CDR1 MDHEN and CDR2 SYDVKM. The CDR3 consists of 11 residues. CDR3 in DNA: TGTGCCAGCAGCTTTGCGGGACAGACGTACTTC. Amino acid sequence: CASSFAGQTYF. Complete variable domain (other parts from reference TRBV28 and TRBJ2-7): DVKVTQSSRYLVKRTGEKVFLECVQDMDHENMFWYRQDPGLGLRLIYFSYDVKMKEKGDIPEGYSVSREKKERFSLILESASTNQTSMYLCASSFAGQTYFGPGTRLTVT.

There are a few counts of this clonotype. A far larger clone is off by one base, so a read error is likely. The gene calls are TRBV6-5 and TRBJ1-6; 8 positions agree with TRBD1. This CDR3 is 15 amino acids long. Germline CDR1 MNHEY, CDR2 SVGAGI. J gave up 7 bases and V 5 bases, and 7 bases lay outside the gene matches. The CDR3 DNA follows: TGTGCCAGCAGTGCGTACAGGGGGGGGAATTCACCCCTCCACTTT. It codes for CASSAYRGGNSPLHF.

This clonotype has at least ten counts. CDR3 in amino acids: CASSLAPRLGVGYTF. The CDR3 DNA reads as TGTGCCAGCAGCTTAGCCCCCCGGTTAGGGGTGGGCTACACCTTC. The genes are TRBV7-9 and TRBJ1-2; possibly TRBD1 for D (5 bases). The CDR3 has 15 residues. V gave up 0 bases and J gave up 8 bases, with 16 bases separating them. CDR1 is SEHNR, CDR2 FQNEAQ, per germline (reference sequence).

The V call is TRBV6-1, the J call TRBJ1-2, with D possibly TRBD1 on 6 matching bases. V lost 0 bases to trimming and J lost 5 bases, with 13 bases between them. Looked up from germline, CDR1 is MNHNS and CDR2 is SASEGT. This CDR3 spans 15 amino acids. CDR3 amino acids: CASSEALFTGYGYTF. The CDR3 nucleotides read TGTGCCAGCAGTGAAGCCCTATTTACAGGGTATGGCTACACCTTC.

This clonotype came up many times. V gene TRBV7-2 combines with J gene TRBJ2-3; D remains unclear. The CDR3 is made up of 11 amino acids. From germline, CDR1 is SGHTA and CDR2 FQGNSA. Trimming left V 5 bases short and J 2 bases short, with 2 bases between. The CDR3 reads CASSPTDTQYF. The DNA for the CDR3 is TGTGCCAGCAGCCCCACAGATACGCAGTATTTT.

This clonotype was recorded at least ten times. V and J are TRBV19 and TRBJ1-2; 9 bases align to TRBD1. This CDR3 is 14 amino acids long. CDR1 and CDR2 (germline): LNHDA, SQIVND (reference sequence). V lost 5 bases to trimming and J lost 5 bases; unmatched junction nucleotides: 6. The CDR3 loop reads CASSPRGTGYGYTF. CDR3 nucleotide sequence: TGTGCCAGTAGTCCCCGGGGGACAGGGTATGGCTACACCTTC.

This clonotype came up many times. The chain combines TRBV6-1 with TRBJ1-2; D remains unclear. V lost 8 bases and J 4 bases, leaving 8 bases between the germline ends. The germline V gene encodes CDR1 MNHNS and CDR2 SASEGT. The CDR3 runs 11 residues. CDR3 protein: CASPGPYGYTF. DNA for the CDR3: TGTGCCAGCCCCGGCCCCTATGGCTACACCTTC.

In this sample, this clonotype turned up many times. The genes are TRBV9 and TRBJ2-2; no clear D gene. Germline V gives CDR1 SGDLS, CDR2 YYNGEE. The CDR3 sequence is 13 residues long. V lost 4 bases and J 4 bases, leaving 8 bases between the germline ends. For the CDR3, the DNA is TGTGCCAGCAGCACTCGAAGCACCGGGGAGCTGTTTTTT. It encodes CASSTRSTGELFF. Full variable domain (rest looked up from reference TRBV9 and TRBJ2-2): DSGVTQTPKHLITATGQRVTLRCSPRSGDLSVYWYQQSLDQGLQFLIQYYNGEERAKGNILERFSAQQFPDLHSELNLSSLELGDSALYFCASSTRSTGELFFGEGSRLTVL.

This clonotype was seen ten or more times. This chain joins TRBV30 and TRBJ1-6; D not resolved. The CDR3 runs to 13 residues. In germline, CDR1 is GTSNPN, CDR2 SVGIG (reference sequence). Trimming cost V 0 bases and J 10 bases, with 10 bases left between them. The CDR3 DNA reads as TGTGCCTGGAGTGTACTAATGGGATCACCCCTCCACTTT. Translation gives CAWSVLMGSPLHF.

With respect to this clonotype: This may arise from a read error, as a much more abundant clone is one base away. The V gene is TRBV30, the J gene TRBJ1-1; tentative D call: TRBD1 (5 bases). Germline V gene sequence: CDR1 GTSNPN, CDR2 SVGIG (reference sequence). Trimming shortened V by 3 bases and J by 0 bases, and 17 bases separated the two germline ends. The CDR3 is made up of 16 amino acids. In nucleotides, the CDR3 is TGTGCCTGGAGACCCCAGGGATGGGTGATGAACACTGAAGCTTTCTTT. It specifies CAWRPQGWVMNTEAFF.

This clonotype was counted a few times. A far larger clone is only one base removed, so a read error is likely. The V gene is TRBV6-2 or TRBV6-3, the J gene TRBJ2-3; perhaps D is TRBD1 or TRBD2 (5 bases each). CDR1 is MNHEY and CDR2 is SVGEGT in the germline V gene. This CDR3 comprises 15 residues. The CDR3 DNA is TGTGCCAGCAGTGGTGGCCAAGTTGGGGGAGATACGCGGTATTTT. Translated: CASSGGQVGGDTRYF.

In its sample, this clonotype was seen many times. The rearrangement uses TRBV5-1 and TRBJ1-2; D is unclear. The CDR3 runs to 13 residues. The germline CDR1 and CDR2 sequences are SGHRS and YFSETQ. The V end lost 0 bases, the J end lost 5 bases, and 8 bases lay between the germline ends. This chain's CDR3 is CASSLALNYGYTF. The CDR3, as DNA: TGCGCCAGCAGCTTGGCACTAAATTATGGCTACACCTTC.

Turning to this clonotype: Germline and junction disagree at one end, which may indicate a read error. V gene TRBV6-2 or TRBV6-3 combines with J gene TRBJ2-3; D tentatively fits TRBD1 or TRBD2 (5 bases each). CDR3 length: 16 residues. Germline CDR1 MNHEY, CDR2 SVGEGT. The CDR3 DNA is TGTGCCAGCAGTACTCGGAAGGGGTATTTGGGAGATATGCAGTATTTT. Translating gives CASSTRKGYLGDMQYF.

This clonotype was detected many times. This chain joins TRBV24-1 and TRBJ1-4; D gene unclear. The germline V and J ends were trimmed by 5 bases and 8 bases, with 23 bases remaining between them. Germline CDR1 is KGHDR and CDR2 is SFDVKD. The CDR3 totals 17 residues. CDR3 DNA: TGTGCCACCAGTGCCCCCAATCCGGCAGTCGGAGGAGAAAAACTGTTTTTT. This encodes CATSAPNPAVGGEKLFF.

On this clonotype itself: A read error may be the cause here, since a much bigger clone is one base away. This rearrangement joins TRBV11-2 to TRBJ1-3; D is perhaps TRBD1 (6 bases). CDR1 is SGHAT and CDR2 is FQNNGV in the germline V gene. This CDR3 is 16 amino acids long. The CDR3 spells CASSLAQGVSGSTIYF. The CDR3 DNA reads as TGTGCCAGCAGCTTAGCACAGGGTGTGTCTGGAAGCACCATATATTTT.

This clonotype was seen many times. V is TRBV20-1 and J is TRBJ2-7; D is ambiguous. V was pared by 0 bases and J by 2 bases, with 14 bases between. Germline V lookup: CDR1 DFQATT, CDR2 SNEGSKA (reference sequence). The CDR3 runs to 15 residues. CDR3 coding DNA: TGCAGTGCTAGAGAGCTAAGTGACTTGGCCTACGAGCAGTACTTC. This translates into CSARELSDLAYEQYF.

This clonotype was detected ten times or more. V gene TRBV6-4 combines with J gene TRBJ1-5, with no clear D. Germline V CDR1 and CDR2: MRHNA, SNTAGT. V lost 6 bases and J 2 bases, leaving 5 bases between the germline ends. CDR3 length equals 12 residues. DNA for the CDR3: TGTGCCAGCAGACTAGGCAATCAGCCCCAGCATTTT. Translating it yields CASRLGNQPQHF.

A word on this clonotype: A single base separates this from a much larger clone, so it may be a read error. The rearrangement joins TRBV10-3 to TRBJ2-7; D is undetermined. The germline gives CDR1 ENHRY, CDR2 SYGVKD. The CDR3 covers 12 residues. Trimming took 3 bases from V and 3 from J, leaving 6 bases between them. The CDR3, as DNA: TGTGCCATCAGTGAACAAGACTACGAGCAGTACTTC. It translates to CAISEQDYEQYF.